This T cell receptor beta chain was recorded in a study of T cells after yellow fever vaccination (dated by TCRdb to the late 2010s). General notes on the study: Libraries from fractions with low cell numbers were prepared with the SMART-Seq v4 Ultra Low Input RNA kit. Two healthy male donors, one aged 18 to 30 and one aged 30 to 40 years, were included in the cohort. To track T-cell clones before and after primary and booster YFV17D yellow fever vaccination, bulk TCR alpha and beta repertoires were sequenced longitudinally. Blood was collected at multiple timepoints before and after primary and secondary immunization, and bulk PBMC replicates and cell subsets were isolated. What the work shows at the level of the full study, not this receptor alone: Most clones expanded after primary vaccination (96% of CD4 and 88% of CD8) were re-detected after the booster, suggesting that broad memory maintenance occurred. Because abundant contaminating clonotypes from the bulk population could be contained in FACS-sorted repertoires, computational filtering was required. A small share of clonotypes occurred in both CD4 and CD8 compartments, likely arising from convergent recombination. The secondary T-cell response was found to be weaker but faster than the primary response, with a peak reached on day 5 rather than on day 15. Only a couple of donors were included in the study, so the extent to which the findings can be generalized is limited.

The sample's treatment or condition, from its label and the paper: live attenuated yellow fever vaccine strain. Two biological replicates of bulk PBMCs were collected at each blood-draw timepoint. PBMCs were isolated from peripheral blood using a standard Ficoll-Paque protocol. RNA was extracted with TriZol from bulk PBMCs, CD4 and CD8 fractions, and dextramer-positive and dextramer-negative fractions. The table lists this clonotype with many counts. Its antigen remains unidentified. Per-base qualities were not stored, and no clone one base away is much larger. The CDR3 sequence holds 20 residues, the cysteine and phenylalanine included. The entry retains the CDR3 DNA only, 60 bases that are in frame from base 1. For this chain, trimming is 6 bases at the V end and 2 bases at the J end, and the number of junction bases without a gene match is 16. The germline V gene yields MRHNA for CDR1 and SNTAGT for CDR2.

TCR cDNA was made using 5'RACE template switching, a step that added a universal primer site and unique molecular identifiers. Priming for cDNA synthesis came from both the TCR alpha and TCR beta constant segments. Libraries were amplified in two PCR steps, with sample barcodes and sequencing adapters added in the second step. Libraries were sequenced on Illumina HiSeq 2500 (2x100 bp) or NovaSeq (2x150 bp). The original pipeline was this. Demultiplexing of reads and collapsing into UMI consensus sequences were performed with MIGEC, and V(D)J alignment was carried out with MiXCR. Vaccine-responding clonotypes were defined with edgeR using replicate PBMC samples, requiring FDR below 0.01 and a log2 fold change above 5 up to day 15. Each bulk clonotype received a CD4 or CD8 identity based on whether the sequenced CD4 or CD8 repertoire contained that clonotype at higher abundance. TCRdb applied fastp at Q25 and MiXCR to the public reads, then kept only in-frame beta chains. Records with the same CDR3 protein are collapsed into one entry carrying the most frequent genes and DNA. For this entry, the V and J calls and clone size follow TCRdb and not the study's own pipeline. Present in this sample are approximately 510,000 distinct CDR3 sequences, roughly a fifth of which were seen just once. The top ten clonotypes cover less than 20% of the sample.

The receptor was isolated from a man younger than 30 who received the YFV17D yellow fever vaccine. The sequenced sample was PBMCs, obtained about 20 days after the first yellow fever vaccination. The chain links TRBV6-4 with TRBJ2-3, with TRBD2 matching 14 junction bases. The CDR3 loop reads CASSPGTSGGPIQDTDTQYF. The nucleotide sequence reads as follows: TGTGCCAGCAGCCCCGGGACTAGCGGGGGACCGATTCAGGACACAGATACGCAGTATTTT.